The 27 T cell receptor beta chains below come from one sample, sequenced in a study of blood T cell repertoires in COVID-19. Clones were sequenced by immunoSEQ multiplex PCR, and TCRdb holds only the in-frame ones, with some missing. The repertoire holds under 85,000 clones, with roughly 87% as singletons. The sequenced sample was peripheral blood. Receptor source: a man aged 50 to 59 with acute or convalescent COVID-19.

A word on this clone: This specimen includes other DNA sequences encoding the same CDR3. The rearrangement links TRBV29-1 to TRBJ1-1, with 7 nucleotides matching TRBD1. CDR1 is SQVTM, CDR2 ANQGSEA, per germline. The CDR3 loop spans 11 amino acids. V lost 5 bases, J lost 4 bases, and 1 base stayed unmatched. CDR3 sequence (DNA): TGCAGCGTTTCAGGGGGCACTGAAGCTTTCTTT. Protein: CSVSGGTEAFF.

V and J are TRBV27 and TRBJ1-2, with D perhaps matching TRBD1 (6 bases). The germline V gene encodes CDR1 MNHEY and CDR2 SMNVEV (reference sequence). The germline V and J ends were trimmed by 6 bases and 1 base, with 15 bases remaining between them. The CDR3 loop spans 15 amino acids. This CDR3 reads CASRRVGHVNYGYTF. CDR3 nucleotides: TGTGCCAGCAGACGGGTGGGACACGTTAACTATGGCTACACCTTC.

The rearrangement links TRBV9 to TRBJ1-2; weak D call: TRBD1 (6 bases). From germline, CDR1 is SGDLS and CDR2 YYNGEE. The CDR3 consists of 15 residues. V gave up 2 bases and J gave up 0 bases, with 11 bases separating them. The CDR3: CASSVRGASNYGYTF. The CDR3 region has the DNA TGTGCCAGCAGCGTGCGGGGGGCTTCTAACTATGGCTACACCTTC.

This chain uses TRBV6-6 with TRBJ2-5; a possible D gene is TRBD2 (5 bases). Trimming left V 5 bases short and J 1 base short, with 11 bases between. Per germline, CDR1 MNHNY and CDR2 SVGAGI (reference sequence). This CDR3 comprises 14 residues. The CDR3 DNA is TGTGCCAGCAGTACATGGACTTCCCAAGAGACCCAGTACTTC. It translates to CASSTWTSQETQYF.

The chain couples TRBV7-9 to TRBJ1-2, with a possible D match to TRBD1 (5 bases). V was trimmed by 5 bases and J by 8 bases, leaving 18 bases between them. Germline V lookup: CDR1 SEHNR, CDR2 FQNEAQ (reference sequence). This CDR3 spans 14 amino acids. CDR3 loop: CASSGAGLLQGYTF. The CDR3 coding sequence is TGTGCCAGCAGCGGAGCGGGACTCCTCCAAGGCTACACCTTC. The full variable domain, rest sourced from reference TRBV7-9 and TRBJ1-2, is DTGVSQNPRHKITKRGQNVTFRCDPISEHNRLYWYRQTLGQGPEFLTYFQNEAQLEKSRLLSDRFSAERPKGSFSTLEIQRTEQGDSAMYLCASSGAGLLQGYTFGSGTRLTVV.

The V gene is TRBV11-2, the J gene TRBJ1-1; 9 bases are shared with TRBD1. V shed 5 bases, J shed 5 bases, and the junction held 18 bases outside the gene matches. The germline V gene encodes CDR1 SGHAT and CDR2 FQNNGV. The CDR3 length is 18 residues. CDR3 DNA sequence: TGTGCCAGCAGCCAGCCGGGACAGGGACGCGGATTGTTGACTGAAGCTTTCTTT. It codes for CASSQPGQGRGLLTEAFF.

The chain employs TRBV21-1 and TRBJ1-3; TRBD1 is the table's D call, not checked against the DNA. TRBV21-1 is described as a pseudogene. The CDR3 consists of 16 residues. Here the CDR3 reads CASTPGCGSSGNTIYF. CDR3 DNA: TGTGCCAGCACCCCAGGGTGCGGATCCTCTGGAAACACCATATATTTT.

The CDR3 DNA reads TGTGCCAGCAGTCAGGGGGCGTCTAATGAAAAACTGTTTTTT. This codes for CASSQGASNEKLFF. The rearrangement links TRBV28 to TRBJ1-4, with 8 positions matching TRBD1. From germline, CDR1 is MDHEN and CDR2 SYDVKM. The junction had 2 bases not matched to a gene; V was cut back by 5 bases and J by 3 bases. CDR3 length: 14 amino acids.

This chain connects TRBV7-2 to TRBJ1-1; 7 nucleotides match TRBD1. V gave up 6 bases and J gave up 4 bases; unmatched junction bases: 8. Germline V lookup: CDR1 SGHTA, CDR2 FQGNSA. The CDR3 is 14 residues long. CDR3 in amino acids: CASSTRGLSTEAFF. Written as DNA, the CDR3 is TGTGCCAGCAGTACTAGGGGGCTGAGCACTGAAGCTTTCTTT. Combining the CDR3 with reference TRBV7-2 and TRBJ1-1 gives the whole variable domain GAGVSQSPSNKVTEKGKDVELRCDPISGHTALYWYRQSLGQGLEFLIYFQGNSAPDKSGLPSDRFSAERTGGSVSTLTIQRTQQEDSAVYLCASSTRGLSTEAFFGQGTRLTVV.

The chain recombines TRBV7-9 with TRBJ1-2; D call uncertain. With 1 base removed from V and 4 bases from J, the gap between germline ends came to 10 bases. The CDR3 loop spans 14 amino acids. The germline gives CDR1 SEHNR, CDR2 FQNEAQ (reference sequence). The CDR3 coding sequence is TGTGCCAGCAGCTTAGTGCCGGGAACCTATGGCTACACCTTC. Encoded protein: CASSLVPGTYGYTF. Using reference TRBV7-9 and TRBJ1-2 for the parts outside the CDR3, the full variable domain is DTGVSQNPRHKITKRGQNVTFRCDPISEHNRLYWYRQTLGQGPEFLTYFQNEAQLEKSRLLSDRFSAERPKGSFSTLEIQRTEQGDSAMYLCASSLVPGTYGYTFGSGTRLTVV.

The chain uses TRBV12-3 or TRBV12-4 and TRBJ1-2; TRBD1 aligns across 7 bases. Trimming at V came to 5 bases and at J to 7 bases, leaving 1 base not matched to a gene. CDR3 length equals 11 residues. The CDR3 DNA reads as TGTGCCAGCAGTCCAGGGGGTGGCTACACCTTC. Protein product: CASSPGGGYTF.

The chain employs TRBV5-1 and TRBJ1-6; D is unresolved. CDR1 and CDR2 (germline): SGHRS, YFSETQ. Deletions cut 0 bases from V and 7 bases from J, with 8 bases between. The CDR3 has 14 residues. CDR3 DNA sequence: TGCGCCAGCAGCTTGGAAACGGGAAATTCACCCCTCCACTTT. Protein: CASSLETGNSPLHF.

The chain is built from TRBV6-2 or TRBV6-3 and TRBJ2-1; tentative D call: TRBD2 (7 bases). Germline V gene data show CDR1 as MNHEY and CDR2 as SVGEGT. This CDR3 is 18 amino acids long. The V gene lost 0 bases and the J gene lost 5 bases, with 20 bases spanning the gap. CDR3 in amino acids: CASSYSNHRGGDDNEQFF. In nucleotides, the CDR3 is TGTGCCAGCAGTTACTCGAATCATAGGGGGGGGGATGACAATGAGCAGTTCTTC.

The gene calls are TRBV9 and TRBJ1-2; no reliable D call. Germline CDR1 is SGDLS and CDR2 is YYNGEE. The CDR3 loop spans 12 amino acids. V gave up 3 bases and J gave up 8 bases, with 11 bases separating them. This CDR3 reads CASSGTYEGYTF. The CDR3, as DNA: TGTGCCAGCAGCGGGACTTATGAAGGCTACACCTTC. The full variable domain, in which reference TRBV9 and TRBJ1-2 provide the parts outside the CDR3, is DSGVTQTPKHLITATGQRVTLRCSPRSGDLSVYWYQQSLDQGLQFLIQYYNGEERAKGNILERFSAQQFPDLHSELNLSSLELGDSALYFCASSGTYEGYTFGSGTRLTVV.

The rearrangement links TRBV6-1 to TRBJ2-3; 9 bases are a match to TRBD2. Germline values: CDR1 MNHNS, CDR2 SASEGT. J lost 1 base, V lost 2 bases, and 4 bases had no gene match. The CDR3 has 16 amino acids. The CDR3: CASSEYGGRGTDTQYF. The CDR3 coding sequence is TGTGCCAGCAGTGAATATGGCGGGAGGGGCACAGATACGCAGTATTTT.

V is TRBV2 and J is TRBJ1-2; D gene uncertain. The CDR3 totals 12 residues. V gave up 4 bases and J gave up 4 bases, with 7 bases separating them. Germline CDR1 reads SNHLY; CDR2 reads FYNNEI. DNA for the CDR3: TGTGCCAGCAGTGTGGCATCCTATGGCTACACCTTC. Amino acids: CASSVASYGYTF.

V gene TRBV7-9 combines with J gene TRBJ2-7; 10 nucleotides match TRBD2. The CDR3 runs to 15 residues. From germline, CDR1 is SEHNR and CDR2 FQNEAQ (reference sequence). V lost 4 bases, J lost 3 bases, and 6 bases stayed unmatched. CDR3 amino acids: CASSYSSGRVYEQYF. The CDR3 region has the DNA TGTGCCAGCAGCTACTCGAGCGGGAGGGTCTACGAGCAGTACTTC.

The rearrangement links TRBV7-3 to TRBJ2-7; D possibly corresponds to TRBD1 (6 bases). The V and J ends lost 3 bases and 5 bases respectively, with 11 bases between them. This CDR3 comprises 13 residues. From germline, CDR1 is SGHTA and CDR2 FQGTGA. CDR3 nucleotide sequence: TGTGCCAGCAGCTTGCTGGGGGCCGACGAGCAGTACTTC. Protein: CASSLLGADEQYF. Full variable domain (outside the CDR3, taken from reference TRBV7-3 and TRBJ2-7): GAGVSQTPSNKVTEKGKYVELRCDPISGHTALYWYRQSLGQGPEFLIYFQGTGAADDSGLPNDRFFAVRPEGSVSTLKIQRTERGDSAVYLCASSLLGADEQYFGPGTRLTVT.

This rearrangement joins TRBV4-3 to TRBJ2-1; D gene ambiguous. Germline CDR1 reads LGHNA; CDR2 reads YSLEER. The CDR3 covers 15 residues. The germline V and J ends were trimmed by 1 base and 1 base, with 8 bases remaining between them. The CDR3 protein is CASSQVSFSYNEQFF. The CDR3 region has the DNA TGCGCCAGCAGCCAAGTTTCGTTTTCCTACAATGAGCAGTTCTTC.

This clone was counted only a few times. The chain is built from TRBV7-6 and TRBJ1-5, with 7 positions matching TRBD1. Looked up from germline, CDR1 is SGHVS and CDR2 is FNYEAQ. The CDR3 spans 16 residues. After removal of 2 bases from V and 4 bases from J, the junction contained 8 bases not matched to a gene. CDR3 in amino acids: CASSLREGAYNQPQHF. For the CDR3, the DNA is TGTGCCAGCAGCTTAAGAGAGGGGGCGTATAATCAGCCCCAGCATTTT.

The chain has TRBV9 and TRBJ2-2; the match to TRBD2 covers 14 bases. CDR3 size: 18 residues. CDR1 and CDR2 (germline): SGDLS, YYNGEE. The J segment lost 2 bases and the V segment lost 10 bases, leaving 13 bases of the junction unmatched. The CDR3 is CASTAGTSGGGNTGELFF. The CDR3 DNA reads as TGTGCCTCCACCGCCGGGACTAGCGGGGGTGGAAACACCGGGGAGCTGTTTTTT.

The chain couples TRBV7-3 to TRBJ1-5; D may be TRBD1 (6 bases). Germline CDR1 and CDR2: SGHTA and FQGTGA. The germline V and J ends were trimmed by 0 bases and 7 bases, with 13 bases remaining between them. The CDR3 totals 15 residues. The CDR3 coding sequence is TGTGCCAGCAGCTTAACGGGACAATCGGGGCAGCCCCAGCATTTT. It yields the protein CASSLTGQSGQPQHF.

The chain uses TRBV14 and TRBJ2-5; 8 nucleotides agree with TRBD2. Unmatched junction bases numbered 5, after V lost 0 bases and J lost 5 bases. The CDR3 totals 15 residues. Germline loops: CDR1 SGHDN, CDR2 FVKESK. The CDR3 sequence is CASSQETREGETQYF. Written as DNA, the CDR3 is TGTGCCAGCAGCCAAGAAACCCGGGAGGGGGAGACCCAGTACTTC.

The rearrangement uses TRBV7-3 and TRBJ2-5; D gene unclear. The CDR3 is 15 amino acids. Germline V lookup: CDR1 SGHTA, CDR2 FQGTGA. Trimming took 1 base from V and 5 from J, leaving 14 bases between them. The CDR3 nucleotides are TGTGCCAGCAGCTTAAGTGGCGGTACCGGCGAGACCCAGTACTTC. Residues: CASSLSGGTGETQYF.

The rearrangement joins TRBV3-1 (or the pseudogene TRBV3-2) to TRBJ2-1, with TRBD2 matching over 7 bases. V was pared by 4 bases and J by 9 bases, with 6 bases of the junction left unmatched. CDR1 is LGHDT and CDR2 is YNNKEL in the germline V gene (reference sequence). This CDR3 region has 13 residues. CDR3 region: CASSPGTKVEQFF. The CDR3 coding sequence is TGTGCCAGCAGCCCCGGGACTAAGGTTGAGCAGTTCTTC.

The CDR3, as DNA: TGTGCCAGCAGTGCCCCGGCGGGGAGGACTGAAGCTTTCTTT. Encoded protein: CASSAPAGRTEAFF. This chain uses TRBV28 with TRBJ1-1; D unclear. The CDR3 covers 14 residues. Per germline, CDR1 MDHEN and CDR2 SYDVKM. The germline V and J ends were trimmed by 5 bases and 5 bases, with 15 bases remaining between them. Full variable domain (remainder filled in from reference TRBV28 and TRBJ1-1): DVKVTQSSRYLVKRTGEKVFLECVQDMDHENMFWYRQDPGLGLRLIYFSYDVKMKEKGDIPEGYSVSREKKERFSLILESASTNQTSMYLCASSAPAGRTEAFFGQGTRLTVV.

V and J are TRBV7-9 and TRBJ1-1, with TRBD1 identical over 10 bases. V lost 1 base, J lost 5 bases, and 4 bases stayed unmatched. Germline-derived CDR1 and CDR2 are SEHNR and FQNEAQ (reference sequence). CDR3 length equals 15 residues. This CDR3 is CASSLEGTGETEAFF. Written as DNA, the CDR3 is TGTGCCAGCAGCTTAGAGGGGACAGGGGAAACTGAAGCTTTCTTT.